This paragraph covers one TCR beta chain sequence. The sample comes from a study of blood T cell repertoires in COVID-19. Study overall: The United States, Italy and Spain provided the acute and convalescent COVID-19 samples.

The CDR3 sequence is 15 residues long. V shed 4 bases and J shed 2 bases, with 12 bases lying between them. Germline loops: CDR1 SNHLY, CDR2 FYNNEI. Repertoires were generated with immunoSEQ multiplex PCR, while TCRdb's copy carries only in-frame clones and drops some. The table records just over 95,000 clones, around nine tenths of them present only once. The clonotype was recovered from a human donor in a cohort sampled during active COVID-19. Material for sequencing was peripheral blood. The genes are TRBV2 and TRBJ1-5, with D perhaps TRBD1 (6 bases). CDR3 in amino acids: CASSGDKLGNQPQHF. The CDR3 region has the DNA TGTGCCAGCAGTGGGGACAAATTGGGCAATCAGCCCCAGCATTTT. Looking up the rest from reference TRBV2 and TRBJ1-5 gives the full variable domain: EPEVTQTPSHQVTQMGQEVILRCVPISNHLYFYWYRQILGQKVEFLVSFYNNEISEKSEIFDDQFSVERPDGSNFTLKIRSTKLEDSAMYFCASSGDKLGNQPQHFGDGTRLSIL.